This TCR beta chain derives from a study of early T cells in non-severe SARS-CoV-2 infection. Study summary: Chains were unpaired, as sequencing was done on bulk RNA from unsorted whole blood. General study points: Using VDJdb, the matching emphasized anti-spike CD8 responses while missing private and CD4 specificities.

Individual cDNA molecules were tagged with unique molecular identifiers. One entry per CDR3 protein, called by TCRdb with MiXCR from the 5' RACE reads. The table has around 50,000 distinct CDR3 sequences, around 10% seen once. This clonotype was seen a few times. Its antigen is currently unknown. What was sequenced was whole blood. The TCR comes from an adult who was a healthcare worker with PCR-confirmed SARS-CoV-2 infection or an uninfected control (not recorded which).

CDR3 amino acids: CSAETGGSNQPQHF. DNA of the CDR3: TGCAGTGCGGAGACGGGAGGAAGCAATCAGCCCCAGCATTTT. The chain links TRBV20-1 to TRBJ1-5; D call uncertain. From germline, CDR1 is DFQATT and CDR2 SNEGSKA (reference sequence). This CDR3 is built from 14 residues. V was clipped by 6 bases and J by 1 base, with 13 bases between them.